This passage covers 26 T cell receptor beta chains from one sample sequenced in a study of T cell responses to AZD1222 COVID-19 vaccine (TCRdb year 2021). The library was obtained by the immunoSEQ multiplex PCR assay. The table comes from immuneACCESS by way of TCRdb, which keeps in-frame sequences with V and J called. Part of the clones is missing from these tables; in studies checked, under half for an unresolved V gene and the rest for unknown reasons. Recorded for this sample are 120,000 or so clones; over 75% of them occurred a single time. Around 1.6% of the sample is held by the ten biggest clonotypes. The sample's time point label, in plain terms: baseline before first vaccination. This specimen was peripheral blood, taken on day 0 of AZD1222 vaccination. These receptors were obtained from an adult in good health.

The chain joins TRBV14 to TRBJ1-5; 7 positions agree with TRBD1. Per the germline V gene, CDR1 is SGHDN and CDR2 is FVKESK. J gave up 4 bases and V 5 bases, and 8 bases lay outside the gene matches. The CDR3 contains 15 residues. CDR3 loop: CASSVWTGANQPQHF. The CDR3 DNA is TGTGCCAGCAGCGTTTGGACAGGAGCTAATCAGCCCCAGCATTTT.

This chain links TRBV24-1 with TRBJ2-7, with D perhaps TRBD2 (5 bases). The V gene's germline CDR1 is KGHDR and CDR2 SFDVKD. The CDR3 length is 15 residues. Trimming took 4 bases from V and 1 from J, leaving 13 bases between them. In DNA, the CDR3 is TGTGCCACCAGTGAGCCGGGGAAGCCATCCTACGAGCAGTACTTC. It codes for CATSEPGKPSYEQYF.

This sequence joins TRBV20-1 and TRBJ2-7, with D perhaps TRBD1 (5 bases). Trimming pared 6 bases from V and 1 base from J, leaving 16 bases between. CDR1 DFQATT and CDR2 SNEGSKA come from the germline V gene (reference sequence). This CDR3 comprises 14 residues. The CDR3 sequence: CSASQGGGSYEQYF. Here the CDR3 DNA reads TGCAGTGCAAGTCAGGGCGGCGGTTCCTACGAGCAGTACTTC.

The chain combines TRBV4-2 with TRBJ1-2; D gene ambiguous. CDR1 is LGHNA, CDR2 YNFKEQ, per germline. The CDR3 has 15 residues. V lost 4 bases and J 2 bases, leaving 14 bases between the germline ends. The CDR3 DNA reads as TGTGCCAGCAGCCCCCTCGGAGAGGTAAACTATGGCTACACCTTC. Translation gives CASSPLGEVNYGYTF.

This rearrangement joins TRBV2 to TRBJ2-2, with 9 positions matching TRBD1. The germline V gene has CDR1 SNHLY and CDR2 FYNNEI. The CDR3 length is 15 residues. J was trimmed by 5 bases and V by 6 bases; bases with no gene match: 7. CDR3 protein: CASRTDRGGTGELFF. The CDR3 DNA sequence: TGTGCCAGCAGAACCGACAGGGGGGGAACCGGGGAGCTGTTTTTT.

The chain employs TRBV30 and TRBJ1-5; 9 bases fit TRBD1. Germline V CDR1 and CDR2: GTSNPN, SVGIG (reference sequence). After removal of 8 bases from V and 7 bases from J, the junction contained 6 bases not matched to a gene. The CDR3 spans 12 residues. The CDR3 sequence is CALGQGRQPQHF. CDR3 coding DNA: TGTGCCCTTGGACAGGGGAGGCAGCCCCAGCATTTT.

V is TRBV21-1 and J is TRBJ1-5. TRBV21-1 is termed a pseudogene. This CDR3 comprises 11 residues. This chain's CDR3 is CASSNPSAQHF. CDR3 nucleotide sequence: TGTGCCAGCAGCAACCCGTCGGCCCAGCATTTT.

The J gene is TRBJ2-7, the V gene TRBV4-1, with D possibly TRBD2 on 6 matching bases. CDR3 length: 15 amino acids. Germline V CDR1 and CDR2: MGHRA, YSYEKL. Trimming stripped 1 base from V and 2 bases from J, with 12 bases between. Here the CDR3 reads CASSQVGGGTYEQYF. CDR3 DNA: TGCGCCAGCAGCCAAGTCGGCGGCGGGACCTACGAGCAGTACTTC.

The genes are TRBV27 and TRBJ1-4; D possibly corresponds to TRBD1 (6 bases). From germline, CDR1 is MNHEY and CDR2 SMNVEV (reference sequence). There are 13 residues in the CDR3. V was shortened by 3 bases and J by 7 bases, with 9 bases between the two germline ends. CDR3 sequence (DNA): TGTGCCAGCAGTTTCGGGGGGCCTGAAAAACTGTTTTTT. Residues: CASSFGGPEKLFF. The variable domain in full, with the rest retrieved from reference TRBV27 and TRBJ1-4, is EAQVTQNPRYLITVTGKKLTVTCSQNMNHEYMSWYRQDPGLGLRQIYYSMNVEVTDKGDVPEGYKVSRKEKRNFPLILESPSPNQTSLYFCASSFGGPEKLFFGSGTQLSVL.

The genes are TRBV9 and TRBJ1-2; no reliable D call. The length of the CDR3 is 11 residues. The V gene's germline CDR1 is SGDLS and CDR2 YYNGEE. The V end was cut by 4 bases, the J end by 8 bases, with 9 bases between. In DNA, the CDR3 is TGTGCCAGCAGCACCTTAGACGGCTACACCTTC. Its translation is CASSTLDGYTF.

V and J are TRBV13 and TRBJ1-3, with 12 bases fitting TRBD1. J was trimmed by 4 bases and V by 5 bases; bases with no gene match: 15. Germline lookup yields CDR1 PRHDT and CDR2 FYEKMQ (reference sequence). The length of the CDR3 is 19 residues. CDR3 in amino acids: CASSAMSLGQGASGNTIYF. CDR3 coding DNA: TGTGCCAGCAGCGCCATGTCATTGGGACAGGGGGCGTCAGGAAACACCATATATTTT.

The CDR3 sequence: CASRRNTEAFF. The CDR3 DNA reads as TGCGCCAGCCGGAGGAACACTGAAGCTTTCTTT. V usage is TRBV5-1 and J usage is TRBJ1-1; D gene uncertain. Trimming took 7 bases from V and 1 from J, leaving 5 bases between them. CDR1 SGHRS and CDR2 YFSETQ come from the germline V gene. The CDR3 sequence is 11 residues long.

V is TRBV11-2 and J is TRBJ1-1; no clear D gene. V lost 4 bases to trimming and J lost 0 bases, with 12 bases between them. The CDR3 extends over 15 amino acids. Germline lookup yields CDR1 SGHAT and CDR2 FQNNGV. In DNA, the CDR3 is TGTGCCAGCAGCTCTTTCCGGGCCCTGAACACTGAAGCTTTCTTT. Translated: CASSSFRALNTEAFF.

The chain links TRBV6-1 to TRBJ1-1; the D is unclear. The CDR3 length is 13 residues. V was cut by 7 bases and J by 3 bases, with 12 bases left in between. The germline CDR1 and CDR2 sequences are MNHNS and SASEGT. The CDR3 nucleotides are TGTGCCAGCATGAATGTGGCTGACACTGAAGCTTTCTTT. Its protein product is CASMNVADTEAFF.

This clone was detected only a few times. The genes are TRBV11-2 and TRBJ2-1; no clear D gene. V dropped 2 bases and J dropped 5 bases, with 4 bases sitting between them. Germline V gives CDR1 SGHAT, CDR2 FQNNGV. This CDR3 is built from 12 residues. The CDR3 sequence is CASSLKNNEQFF. The DNA for the CDR3 is TGTGCCAGCAGCTTAAAAAACAATGAGCAGTTCTTC.

The genes are TRBV7-8 and TRBJ1-1; a possible D gene is TRBD1 (5 bases). Germline V gene lookup returns CDR1 SGHVS and CDR2 FQNEAQ. This CDR3 has 15 residues. With 5 bases removed from V and 0 bases from J, the gap between germline ends came to 13 bases. The CDR3 here is CASSPPGSLNTEAFF. CDR3 in DNA: TGTGCCAGCAGCCCCCCAGGGAGCCTGAACACTGAAGCTTTCTTT.

This clone was seen once. J is TRBJ2-4 and V is TRBV24-1; D may be TRBD1 or TRBD2 (5 bases each). Germline CDR1 reads KGHDR; CDR2 reads SFDVKD. V dropped 0 bases and J dropped 9 bases, with 11 bases sitting between them. The CDR3 totals 14 residues. CDR3 sequence (DNA): TGTGCCACCAGTGATTTGGCGGGCCAGGGCATTCAGTACTTC. Amino acid sequence: CATSDLAGQGIQYF.

This chain joins TRBV30 and TRBJ1-1; D call uncertain. Trimming removed 2 bases from V and 0 bases from J, with 1 base in between. The germline CDR1 and CDR2 sequences are GTSNPN and SVGIG (reference sequence). This CDR3 contains 11 residues. The CDR3 nucleotides read TGTGCCTGGAGTATGAACACTGAAGCTTTCTTT. It specifies CAWSMNTEAFF. Looking up the rest from reference TRBV30 and TRBJ1-1 gives the full variable domain: SQTIHQWPATLVQPVGSPLSLECTVEGTSNPNLYWYRQAAGRGLQLLFYSVGIGQISSEVPQNLSASRPQDRQFILSSKKLLLSDSGFYLCAWSMNTEAFFGQGTRLTVV.

This clone showed up just once. The chain has TRBV5-1 and TRBJ1-1, with a tentative D call TRBD1 (5 bases). The CDR3 is 15 residues long. Germline V gene sequence: CDR1 SGHRS, CDR2 YFSETQ. Deletions cut 0 bases from V and 1 base from J, with 10 bases between. The CDR3 here is CASSLGGAKNTEAFF. The CDR3 coding sequence is TGCGCCAGCAGCTTGGGAGGGGCTAAGAACACTGAAGCTTTCTTT.

This clone was detected once. CDR3 coding DNA: TGTGCCAGCAGCCCCCCGGACAGGGGAATTAATGGCTACACCTTC. Translation gives CASSPPDRGINGYTF. The V call is TRBV7-6, the J call TRBJ1-2; TRBD1 matches at 9 bases. This CDR3 contains 15 residues. Germline-derived CDR1 and CDR2 are SGHVS and FNYEAQ. Germline trimming cut 5 bases from V and 6 bases from J; bases unmatched to any gene: 10.

Turning to this clone: Other DNA sequences in the sample encode the same CDR3. The gene calls are TRBV18 and TRBJ1-6, with 7 nucleotides matching TRBD1. J gave up 7 bases and V 4 bases, and 4 bases lay outside the gene matches. CDR3 length: 14 amino acids. Germline V gives CDR1 KGHSH, CDR2 LQKENI. CDR3 coding DNA: TGTGCCAGCTCACTAGACAGGGCGAATTCACCCCTCCACTTT. It yields the protein CASSLDRANSPLHF.

CDR3 nucleotide sequence: TGTGCCAGCAGCCCTTCATCAGGGGCGGATGGCTACACCTTC. Its protein product is CASSPSSGADGYTF. The chain combines TRBV3-1 (or the pseudogene TRBV3-2) with TRBJ1-2; possibly TRBD1 for D (6 bases). Looked up from germline, CDR1 is LGHDT and CDR2 is YNNKEL (reference sequence). Trimming shortened V by 4 bases and J by 6 bases, and 15 bases separated the two germline ends. The CDR3 contains 14 residues.

The chain links TRBV29-1 to TRBJ1-1; 9 bases fit TRBD1. After removal of 1 base from V and 4 bases from J, the junction contained 1 base not matched to a gene. Germline lookup yields CDR1 SQVTM and CDR2 ANQGSEA. This CDR3 is 13 amino acids long. CDR3 sequence reads: CSVEGQGGTEAFF. CDR3 DNA sequence: TGCAGCGTTGAAGGACAGGGGGGCACTGAAGCTTTCTTT. Based on the CDR3 plus reference TRBV29-1 and TRBJ1-1, the full variable domain is SAVISQKPSRDICQRGTSLTIQCQVDSQVTMMFWYRQQPGQSLTLIATANQGSEATYESGFVIDKFPISRPNLTFSTLTVSNMSPEDSSIYLCSVEGQGGTEAFFGQGTRLTVV.

The chain has TRBV5-6 and TRBJ1-1; D not resolved. The CDR3 totals 14 residues. Between the trimmed V and J ends, which lost 4 bases and 2 bases, there was a span of 12 bases. Germline CDR1 reads SGHDT; CDR2 reads YYEEEE. CDR3 DNA: TGTGCCAGCAGCCCATCCGGGATAAACACTGAAGCTTTCTTT. It specifies CASSPSGINTEAFF.

The rearrangement joins TRBV30 to TRBJ1-4, with D possibly matching TRBD1 (5 bases). Trimming shortened V by 2 bases and J by 8 bases, and 9 bases separated the two germline ends. There are 12 residues in the CDR3. Germline-derived CDR1 and CDR2 are GTSNPN and SVGIG (reference sequence). CDR3 in amino acids: CAWSLGREKLFF. The CDR3 nucleotides read TGTGCCTGGAGTTTGGGGCGGGAAAAACTGTTTTTT.

The rearrangement uses TRBV3-1 (or the pseudogene TRBV3-2) and TRBJ1-1; no clear D. The CDR3 is 12 amino acids. The germline V and J ends were trimmed by 4 bases and 11 bases, with 14 bases remaining between them. Germline CDR1 and CDR2: LGHDT and YNNKEL (reference sequence). For the CDR3, the DNA is TGTGCCAGCAGCCGCCTCCTTAACCCGGCTTTCTTT. This sequence encodes CASSRLLNPAFF.